Listed below are T cell receptor beta chains from one sample, sequenced in a study of shared clonotypes between healthy human individuals. Some clones are missing from TCRdb's copy, which holds only in-frame ones; the method was immunoSEQ multiplex PCR. The sample has about 450,000 clones; more than 75% are singletons. Material: PBMCs. The receptors were gathered from a middle-aged woman in good health. Some clones in this sample may be carry-over from other donors' samples. The CDR3 runs from the conserved cysteine through the conserved F or W. The D gene is left open where the match is weak. Clone size is not always given. Where it is, it says once, few, many or a class for expanded clones.

CDR3 protein: CASSPNGGDLTETQYF
CDR3 DNA: TGTGCCAGCAGTCCGAACGGGGGGGATCTGACAGAGACCCAGTACTTC
J gene: TRBJ2-5
clone size: few
V gene: TRBV27
D gene: TRBD2

CDR3 protein: CASSLTGGRPGNEQFF
CDR3 DNA: TGTGCCAGCAGCTTAACGGGCGGGAGGCCAGGGAATGAGCAGTTCTTC
J gene: TRBJ2-1
clone size: once
V gene: TRBV7-3
D gene: TRBD2

CDR3 protein: CASSPDTNYGYTF
CDR3 DNA: TGTGCCAGCTCACCAGACACTAACTATGGCTACACCTTC
J gene: TRBJ1-2
clone size: .
V gene: TRBV18
D gene: .

CDR3 protein: CASSEARSEQYF
CDR3 DNA: TGTGCCAGCAGTGAAGCTAGAAGCGAGCAGTACTTC
J gene: TRBJ2-7
clone size: .
V gene: TRBV6-1
D gene: .

CDR3 protein: CASSEGELFF
CDR3 DNA: TGTGCCAGCAGCGAGGGGGAGCTGTTTTTT
J gene: TRBJ2-2
clone size: .
V gene: TRBV9
D gene: .

CDR3 protein: CASSRGTEETQYF
CDR3 DNA: TGTGCCAGCAGCCGCGGGACAGAAGAGACCCAGTACTTC
J gene: TRBJ2-5
clone size: few
V gene: TRBV7-3
D gene: .

CDR3 protein: CAITGTGQIEQYF
CDR3 DNA: TGTGCCATCACCGGGACAGGGCAGATCGAGCAGTACTTC
J gene: TRBJ2-7
clone size: .
V gene: TRBV10-3
D gene: TRBD1

CDR3 protein: CASSPRGQGNYGYTF
CDR3 DNA: TGTGCCAGTAGTCCCCGGGGACAGGGGAACTATGGCTACACCTTC
J gene: TRBJ1-2
clone size: .
V gene: TRBV19
D gene: TRBD1

CDR3 protein: CASSQRDGSEQYF
CDR3 DNA: TGCGCCAGCAGCCAAAGGGACGGCTCCGAGCAGTACTTC
J gene: TRBJ2-7
clone size: .
V gene: TRBV5-1
D gene: .

CDR3 protein: CAISGDRGRRSTEAFF
CDR3 DNA: TGTGCCATCAGTGGGGACAGGGGAAGGAGGAGCACTGAAGCTTTCTTT
J gene: TRBJ1-1
clone size: .
V gene: TRBV10-3
D gene: TRBD1

CDR3 protein: CASSATGGETQYF
CDR3 DNA: TGTGCCAGTAGTGCCACCGGAGGAGAGACCCAGTACTTC
J gene: TRBJ2-5
clone size: .
V gene: TRBV19
D gene: .

CDR3 protein: CASSISAGLAASSYEQYF
CDR3 DNA: TGTGCCAGTAGTATATCAGCGGGACTAGCAGCGAGCTCCTACGAGCAGTACTTC
J gene: TRBJ2-7
clone size: once
V gene: TRBV19
D gene: TRBD2

CDR3 protein: CASSREGRGYEQYF
CDR3 DNA: TGCGCCAGCAGCCGAGAGGGAAGGGGCTACGAGCAGTACTTC
J gene: TRBJ2-7
clone size: .
V gene: TRBV5-1
D gene: .

CDR3 protein: CASSPTGDGYTF
CDR3 DNA: TGTGCCAGCTCACCGACAGGGGATGGCTACACCTTC
J gene: TRBJ1-2
clone size: few
V gene: TRBV18
D gene: TRBD1

CDR3 protein: CASSGGTSGDMDEQYF
CDR3 DNA: TGTGCCAGCAGCGGCGGGACTAGCGGGGATATGGATGAGCAGTACTTC
J gene: TRBJ2-7
clone size: .
V gene: TRBV7-9
D gene: TRBD2

CDR3 protein: CASSEEGGNYGYTF
CDR3 DNA: TGTGCCAGCAGTGAAGAGGGGGGGAACTATGGCTACACCTTC
J gene: TRBJ1-2
clone size: .
V gene: TRBV2
D gene: .

CDR3 protein: CASSLAPVRTPEKLFF
CDR3 DNA: TGCGCCAGCAGCTTGGCCCCGGTCAGGACCCCTGAAAAACTGTTTTTT
J gene: TRBJ1-4
clone size: .
V gene: TRBV5-1
D gene: .

CDR3 protein: CASSVDLRAPYEQYF
CDR3 DNA: TGTGCCAGCAGCGTAGACTTGCGGGCCCCCTACGAGCAGTACTTC
J gene: TRBJ2-7
clone size: .
V gene: TRBV9
D gene: .

CDR3 protein: CASSRGPGGSNEKLFF
CDR3 DNA: TGCGCCAGCAGCCGCGGACCAGGGGGATCTAATGAAAAACTGTTTTTT
J gene: TRBJ1-4
clone size: .
V gene: TRBV4-1
D gene: TRBD1

CDR3 protein: CASSLDIGSGANVLTF
CDR3 DNA: TGCGCCAGCAGCTTGGATATAGGCTCTGGGGCCAACGTCCTGACTTTC
J gene: TRBJ2-6
clone size: .
V gene: TRBV5-1
D gene: .

CDR3 protein: CAISEEVASEQYF
CDR3 DNA: TGTGCCATCAGTGAGGAGGTAGCTAGTGAGCAGTACTTC
J gene: TRBJ2-7
clone size: .
V gene: TRBV10-3
D gene: .

CDR3 protein: CASSFTTDSQAFF
CDR3 DNA: TGTGCCAGCAGCTTTACGACAGATTCTCAAGCTTTCTTT
J gene: TRBJ1-1
clone size: once
V gene: TRBV7-9
D gene: .

CDR3 protein: CASSATSGSLNEQYF
CDR3 DNA: TGCGCCAGCAGTGCAACTAGCGGGAGTCTGAACGAGCAGTACTTC
J gene: TRBJ2-7
clone size: many
V gene: TRBV10-2
D gene: TRBD2

CDR3 protein: CASSSGQVYEQYF
CDR3 DNA: TGTGCCAGCAGCTCGGGCCAGGTCTACGAGCAGTACTTC
J gene: TRBJ2-7
clone size: .
V gene: TRBV7-6
D gene: .

CDR3 protein: CASSLGENYGYTF
CDR3 DNA: TGTGCCAGCAGCTTAGGTGAAAACTATGGCTACACCTTC
J gene: TRBJ1-2
clone size: .
V gene: TRBV7-9
D gene: .

CDR3 protein: CASSILAGNSYEQYF
CDR3 DNA: TGTGCCAGTAGTATCCTAGCGGGAAATTCCTACGAGCAGTACTTC
J gene: TRBJ2-7
clone size: .
V gene: TRBV19
D gene: TRBD2

CDR3 protein: CASSLGYQETQYF
CDR3 DNA: TGTGCCAGCAGCTTAGGGTACCAAGAGACCCAGTACTTC
J gene: TRBJ2-5
clone size: .
V gene: TRBV7-2
D gene: .

CDR3 protein: CSVVPSGRVRGTDTQYF
CDR3 DNA: TGCAGCGTTGTCCCTAGCGGGAGGGTTCGGGGCACAGATACGCAGTATTTT
J gene: TRBJ2-3
clone size: .
V gene: TRBV29-1
D gene: TRBD2

CDR3 protein: CASSIPGPPGVTEAFF
CDR3 DNA: TGTGCCAGTAGTATCCCGGGACCTCCTGGGGTCACTGAAGCTTTCTTT
J gene: TRBJ1-1
clone size: .
V gene: TRBV19
D gene: .

CDR3 protein: CASSSPGGGNYGYTF
CDR3 DNA: TGTGCCAGCAGCTCCCCAGGGGGGGGTAACTATGGCTACACCTTC
J gene: TRBJ1-2
clone size: .
V gene: TRBV27
D gene: TRBD1

CDR3 protein: CASSLGLAASTDTQYF
CDR3 DNA: TGTGCCAGCAGCTTGGGACTAGCAGCTAGCACAGATACGCAGTATTTT
J gene: TRBJ2-3
clone size: .
V gene: TRBV13
D gene: TRBD2

CDR3 protein: CASKRELSGGELFF
CDR3 DNA: TGCGCCAGCAAGCGGGAGCTTTCGGGCGGGGAGCTGTTTTTT
J gene: TRBJ2-2
clone size: .
V gene: TRBV5-1
D gene: TRBD2

CDR3 protein: CASSKRDRAYEQYF
CDR3 DNA: TGTGCCAGCAGTAAACGGGACAGGGCCTACGAGCAGTACTTC
J gene: TRBJ2-7
clone size: .
V gene: TRBV13
D gene: TRBD1

CDR3 protein: CASSLGQGHYNEQFF
CDR3 DNA: TGTGCCAGCTCACTTGGACAGGGTCACTACAATGAGCAGTTCTTC
J gene: TRBJ2-1
clone size: .
V gene: TRBV18
D gene: TRBD1

CDR3 protein: CARYRDSRPSGANVLTF
CDR3 DNA: TGTGCCAGGTACCGGGACTCCCGGCCCTCTGGGGCCAACGTCCTGACTTTC
J gene: TRBJ2-6
clone size: .
V gene: TRBV27
D gene: .

CDR3 protein: CAISEGAGGQETQYF
CDR3 DNA: TGTGCCATCAGTGAGGGTGCTGGCGGACAAGAGACCCAGTACTTC
J gene: TRBJ2-5
clone size: .
V gene: TRBV10-3
D gene: .

CDR3 protein: CASSHWGLGYTGELFF
CDR3 DNA: TGTGCCAGCAGCCACTGGGGACTAGGGTACACCGGGGAGCTGTTTTTT
J gene: TRBJ2-2
clone size: many
V gene: TRBV7-9
D gene: TRBD2

CDR3 protein: CASSRGQGTEAFF
CDR3 DNA: TGTGCCAGCAGCCGCGGACAGGGAACTGAAGCTTTCTTT
J gene: TRBJ1-1
clone size: .
V gene: TRBV7-2
D gene: TRBD1

CDR3 protein: CASSVGLAATSYEQYF
CDR3 DNA: TGTGCCAGCAGCGTTGGACTAGCGGCAACCTCCTACGAGCAGTACTTC
J gene: TRBJ2-7
clone size: .
V gene: TRBV9
D gene: TRBD2

CDR3 protein: CASSSQGQPQHF
CDR3 DNA: TGTGCCAGCAGTTCGCAGGGACAGCCCCAGCATTTT
J gene: TRBJ1-5
clone size: few
V gene: TRBV27
D gene: .

CDR3 protein: CASSLLAGGNTGELFF
CDR3 DNA: TGTGCCAGCAGCTTACTAGCGGGAGGGAACACCGGGGAGCTGTTTTTT
J gene: TRBJ2-2
clone size: .
V gene: TRBV7-8
D gene: TRBD2

CDR3 protein: CASSIGRSRAFF
CDR3 DNA: TGTGCCAGCAGCATAGGACGCTCCCGGGCTTTCTTT
J gene: TRBJ1-1
clone size: once
V gene: TRBV5-6
D gene: .

CDR3 protein: CATSREGSGETQYF
CDR3 DNA: TGTGCCACCAGCAGAGAGGGGTCGGGAGAGACCCAGTACTTC
J gene: TRBJ2-5
clone size: once
V gene: TRBV15
D gene: .

CDR3 protein: CASSLASRGWMNTEAFF
CDR3 DNA: TGTGCCAGCAGCTTAGCTTCGAGGGGTTGGATGAACACTGAAGCTTTCTTT
J gene: TRBJ1-1
clone size: .
V gene: TRBV7-6
D gene: .

CDR3 protein: CAITPGGDTGELFF
CDR3 DNA: TGTGCCATCACACCAGGGGGGGACACCGGGGAGCTGTTTTTT
J gene: TRBJ2-2
clone size: .
V gene: TRBV10-3
D gene: .

CDR3 protein: CASSLQSDIQYF
CDR3 DNA: TGTGCCAGCAGCTTACAGTCGGACATTCAGTACTTC
J gene: TRBJ2-4
clone size: .
V gene: TRBV7-9
D gene: .

CDR3 protein: CASSKAAFLGIDTQYF
CDR3 DNA: TGTGCCAGCAGCAAAGCAGCCTTCCTGGGGATAGATACGCAGTATTTT
J gene: TRBJ2-3
clone size: .
V gene: TRBV21-1
D gene: .

CDR3 protein: CASSPAQDYEQYF
CDR3 DNA: TGTGCCAGCTCACCGGCACAGGACTACGAGCAGTACTTC
J gene: TRBJ2-7
clone size: .
V gene: TRBV18
D gene: .

CDR3 protein: CASSSTLSGRTQYF
CDR3 DNA: TGTGCCAGCAGCTCCACTCTTTCGGGGCGTACGCAGTATTTT
J gene: TRBJ2-3
clone size: .
V gene: TRBV7-2
D gene: .

CDR3 protein: CASSPRSYEQYF
CDR3 DNA: TGTGCCAGCAGTCCGCGCTCCTACGAGCAGTACTTC
J gene: TRBJ2-7
clone size: .
V gene: TRBV27
D gene: .

CDR3 protein: CSVEDNLQGLMYEQYF
CDR3 DNA: TGCAGCGTTGAAGATAACTTACAGGGGCTCATGTACGAGCAGTACTTC
J gene: TRBJ2-7
clone size: .
V gene: TRBV29-1
D gene: TRBD1